One and the same sample provided the 32 T cell receptor beta chains below, sequenced in a study of blood T cell repertoires in COVID-19. Profiled with immunoSEQ multiplex PCR; TCRdb holds only in-frame clones, not every one. The sample includes about 530,000 clones, about 89% seen only once; the top ten take 7.8%. The sequencing input was peripheral blood. The source of these receptors is a woman aged 45-60 years with COVID-19, enrolled during active disease.

The chain recombines TRBV6-5 with TRBJ1-2; D gene ambiguous. The CDR3 has 15 amino acids. Germline CDR1 reads MNHEY; CDR2 reads SVGAGI. V lost 2 bases, J lost 4 bases, and 14 bases lay in between. CDR3 DNA: TGTGCCAGCAGTTACCGGACCGGACGGGGCTATGGCTACACCTTC. Translating it yields CASSYRTGRGYGYTF.

The chain has TRBV2 and TRBJ2-3, with 7 nucleotides matching TRBD1. Looked up from germline, CDR1 is SNHLY and CDR2 is FYNNEI. Germline trimming cut 7 bases from V and 0 bases from J; bases unmatched to any gene: 7. This CDR3 comprises 15 residues. CDR3 residues: CASISDRSSTDTQYF. For the CDR3, the DNA is TGTGCCAGCATCTCGGACAGGAGCAGCACAGATACGCAGTATTTT. Variable domain in full (rest from reference TRBV2 and TRBJ2-3): EPEVTQTPSHQVTQMGQEVILRCVPISNHLYFYWYRQILGQKVEFLVSFYNNEISEKSEIFDDQFSVERPDGSNFTLKIRSTKLEDSAMYFCASISDRSSTDTQYFGPGTRLTVL.

The chain joins TRBV2 to TRBJ1-5; perhaps TRBD1 as D (5 bases). V lost 6 bases and J 6 bases, leaving 9 bases between the germline ends. CDR3 size: 12 residues. Germline values: CDR1 SNHLY, CDR2 FYNNEI. The CDR3 is CASSRGSQPQHF. The CDR3 nucleotides read TGTGCCAGCAGCCGGGGGAGTCAGCCCCAGCATTTT.

This clone was detected only a few times. CDR3 sequence: CSVGTGDQPQHF. The CDR3 coding sequence is TGCAGCGTTGGGACAGGGGATCAGCCCCAGCATTTT. The V gene is TRBV29-1, the J gene TRBJ1-5; 9 nucleotides match TRBD1. The junction had 0 bases not matched to a gene; V was cut back by 4 bases and J by 5 bases. CDR1 is SQVTM, CDR2 ANQGSEA, per germline. This CDR3 has 12 amino acids.

The V and J genes are TRBV6-1 and TRBJ1-5, with 8 nucleotides matching TRBD1. Germline CDR1 reads MNHNS; CDR2 reads SASEGT. CDR3 length: 17 amino acids. Germline trimming cut 3 bases from V and 1 base from J; bases unmatched to any gene: 8. DNA of the CDR3: TGTGCCAGCAGTGACACCAAGACAGGGGCGAGCAATCAGCCCCAGCATTTT. Its protein product is CASSDTKTGASNQPQHF.

The chain links TRBV9 to TRBJ1-3; TRBD1 agrees at 7 bases. This CDR3 contains 16 residues. With 4 bases clipped from V and 0 bases from J, the junction kept 7 bases outside the gene matches. Germline CDR1 is SGDLS and CDR2 is YYNGEE. CDR3 amino acids: CASSPQDRPSGNTIYF. Here the CDR3 DNA reads TGTGCCAGCAGCCCGCAGGACAGGCCCTCTGGAAACACCATATATTTT.

This clone came up once. V usage is TRBV11-2 and J usage is TRBJ1-3; D perhaps matches TRBD1 (6 bases). Germline CDR1 reads SGHAT; CDR2 reads FQNNGV. V was cut by 1 base and J by 0 bases, with 16 bases left in between. The CDR3 is made up of 18 amino acids. CDR3 sequence (DNA): TGTGCCAGCAGCTTAGGTGTGTGGACAGTCCCCTCTGGAAACACCATATATTTT. This gives the protein CASSLGVWTVPSGNTIYF.

V is TRBV6-5 and J is TRBJ1-1; D call uncertain. Germline V gene data show CDR1 as MNHEY and CDR2 as SVGAGI. CDR3 length: 14 amino acids. V dropped 6 bases and J dropped 1 base, with 12 bases sitting between them. CDR3 sequence reads: CASSGLGGNTEAFF. In nucleotides, the CDR3 is TGTGCCAGCAGCGGCCTTGGAGGGAACACTGAAGCTTTCTTT.

Concerning this clone itself: With a much larger clone just one base away, this may be a read error. The gene calls are TRBV13 and TRBJ2-7, with 10 bases matching TRBD1. The CDR3 length is 14 residues. With V trimmed by 3 bases and J by 2 bases, 1 base remained unmatched. Germline loops: CDR1 PRHDT, CDR2 FYEKMQ (reference sequence). The DNA of the CDR3 is TGTGCCAGCAGCTTCGGGACAGGGGCCTACGAGCAGTACTTC. Its translation: CASSFGTGAYEQYF.

This sequence joins TRBV5-1 and TRBJ2-1; TRBD2 matches 9 bases. Germline lookup yields CDR1 SGHRS and CDR2 YFSETQ. The junction had 14 bases not matched to a gene; V was cut back by 4 bases and J by 9 bases. This CDR3 region has 16 residues. The CDR3 region has the DNA TGCGCCAGCAGCCCCTCCCTAGGACTAGCGAAGGCTGAGCAGTTCTTC. Amino acids: CASSPSLGLAKAEQFF.

The chain is built from TRBV27 and TRBJ2-3, with 7 bases aligning to TRBD2. Germline V lookup: CDR1 MNHEY, CDR2 SMNVEV (reference sequence). V gave up 1 base and J gave up 2 bases; unmatched junction bases: 9. CDR3 length: 17 amino acids. The CDR3 bases are TGTGCCAGCAGTTTATTTGGACTAGGAGGTGTCACAGATACGCAGTATTTT. Translating it yields CASSLFGLGGVTDTQYF.

The V gene is TRBV11-2, the J gene TRBJ2-7; 9 positions agree with TRBD1. V trimming: 4 bases; J trimming: 6 bases; junction bases outside the gene matches: 4. The CDR3 totals 13 residues. The germline CDR1 and CDR2 sequences are SGHAT and FQNNGV. As DNA, the CDR3 is TGTGCCAGCAGCTCCGGGACAGGGATCGAGCAGTACTTC. Residues: CASSSGTGIEQYF.

V and J are TRBV19 and TRBJ1-3; 8 bases are shared with TRBD1. Germline assignment: CDR1 LNHDA and CDR2 SQIVND (reference sequence). The V gene end was trimmed by 6 bases and the J gene end by 3 bases; junction bases not matched to a gene: 7. This CDR3 has 15 residues. In nucleotides, the CDR3 is TGTGCCAGTAGCCCCAGGACAGGGAGTGGAAACACCATATATTTT. This sequence encodes CASSPRTGSGNTIYF.

The chain links TRBV18 to TRBJ2-2; TRBD1 matches 7 bases. Germline CDR1 reads KGHSH; CDR2 reads LQKENI. This CDR3 comprises 14 residues. V lost 0 bases, J lost 6 bases, and 1 base stayed unmatched. The CDR3 DNA sequence: TGTGCCAGCTCACCACCTCAGGGGGCCGGGGAGCTGTTTTTT. Translating gives CASSPPQGAGELFF.

The chain links TRBV5-1 to TRBJ2-3, with 7 bases that match TRBD2. The CDR3 totals 15 residues. The germline CDR1 and CDR2 sequences are SGHRS and YFSETQ. Losses at the gene ends were 4 bases for V and 5 bases for J; bases not matched to a gene: 10. The CDR3 nucleotides read TGCGCCAGCAGCCCGGGACTACCCGTGGGAGATACGCAGTATTTT. Translation gives CASSPGLPVGDTQYF.

The rearrangement links TRBV24-1 to TRBJ2-1; 7 bases align to TRBD2. The CDR3 sequence is 14 residues long. Germline trimming cut 0 bases from V and 9 bases from J; bases unmatched to any gene: 4. Germline CDR1 and CDR2: KGHDR and SFDVKD. CDR3 DNA: TGTGCCACCAGTGATTTGGATTGGGGGGGTGAGCAGTTCTTC. Amino acids: CATSDLDWGGEQFF.

This rearrangement joins TRBV21-1 to TRBJ1-1; the table's D call of TRBD1 was not tested on the DNA. TRBV21-1 is described as a pseudogene. The CDR3 covers 16 residues. This chain's CDR3 is CASSPQDRGRGTEAFF. For the CDR3, the DNA is TGTGCCAGCAGCCCACAGGACAGGGGTCGGGGCACTGAAGCTTTCTTT.

The gene calls are TRBV10-3 and TRBJ2-3; 10 bases align to TRBD2. The CDR3 totals 18 residues. V lost 5 bases and J lost 4; bases outside the gene matches: 15. Germline CDR1 and CDR2: ENHRY and SYGVKD. The CDR3 sequence is CAISSVSGGQLLADTQYF. CDR3 in DNA: TGTGCCATCAGTTCTGTTAGCGGGGGGCAATTGCTGGCAGATACGCAGTATTTT.

In DNA form, the CDR3 reads TGTGCCAGCAGTTACTCGGACCAGGGTCAGCCCCAGCATTTT. Its translation: CASSYSDQGQPQHF. The V and J genes are TRBV6-2 or TRBV6-3 and TRBJ1-5; D may be TRBD1 (5 bases). There are 14 residues in the CDR3. Per the germline V gene, CDR1 is MNHEY and CDR2 is SVGEGT. V lost 0 bases, J lost 6 bases, and 9 bases lay in between.

The rearrangement joins TRBV11-2 to TRBJ1-1; D gene ambiguous. V dropped 4 bases and J dropped 6 bases, with 18 bases sitting between them. This CDR3 contains 15 residues. Germline assignment: CDR1 SGHAT and CDR2 FQNNGV. This chain's CDR3 is CASSSPTGWVAEAFF. CDR3 nucleotides: TGTGCCAGCAGCTCCCCGACGGGATGGGTGGCTGAAGCTTTCTTT.

The rearrangement uses TRBV6-5 and TRBJ1-4; TRBD1 matches at 7 bases. This CDR3 has 15 residues. V trimming: 8 bases; J trimming: 8 bases; junction bases outside the gene matches: 14. CDR1 and CDR2 from the germline V gene are MNHEY and SVGAGI. As DNA, the CDR3 is TGTGCCAGCTCCCCTAAGGGGGCCCAGGACGAAAAACTGTTTTTT. Residues: CASSPKGAQDEKLFF.

The gene calls are TRBV9 and TRBJ2-1, with 9 nucleotides matching TRBD1. Germline V lookup: CDR1 SGDLS, CDR2 YYNGEE. The CDR3 is 16 residues long. V shed 2 bases, J shed 0 bases, and the junction held 3 bases outside the gene matches. The chain's CDR3 is CASSVGTGSSYNEQFF. In nucleotides, the CDR3 is TGTGCCAGCAGCGTCGGGACAGGGAGCTCCTACAATGAGCAGTTCTTC.

Regarding this clone: One junction end does not reproduce the germline sequence, and a read error may be involved. This chain connects TRBV9 to TRBJ2-3, with a tentative D call TRBD1 (5 bases). This CDR3 is 16 amino acids long. Germline-derived CDR1 and CDR2 are SGDLS and YYNGEE. This chain's CDR3 is CASSVDRTRITDAQYF. The CDR3 DNA reads TGTGCCAGCAGCGTAGACAGGACCCGCATCACAGATGCGCAGTATTTT. Drawing the rest from reference TRBV9 and TRBJ2-3, the complete variable domain is DSGVTQTPKHLITATGQRVTLRCSPRSGDLSVYWYQQSLDQGLQFLIQYYNGEERAKGNILERFSAQQFPDLHSELNLSSLELGDSALYFCASSVDRTRITDAQYFGPGTRLTVL.

The rearrangement links TRBV19 to TRBJ2-1; D unresolved. The CDR3 consists of 13 residues. Trimming cost V 3 bases and J 7 bases, with 10 bases left between them. Germline CDR1 reads LNHDA; CDR2 reads SQIVND (reference sequence). The DNA of the CDR3 is TGTGCCAGTAGTATTTCGGTTTTGAATGAGCAGTTCTTC. The encoded protein is CASSISVLNEQFF.

CDR3 protein: CSVEGTDYNEQFF. CDR3 coding DNA: TGCAGCGTTGAGGGGACAGATTACAATGAGCAGTTCTTC. V gene TRBV29-1 combines with J gene TRBJ2-1; 7 positions match TRBD1. The junction had 3 bases not matched to a gene; V was cut back by 3 bases and J by 4 bases. Germline V CDR1 and CDR2: SQVTM, ANQGSEA. This CDR3 has 13 residues.

The chain employs TRBV19 and TRBJ1-1, with 7 nucleotides matching TRBD1. The CDR3 has 15 residues. Germline-derived CDR1 and CDR2 are LNHDA and SQIVND (reference sequence). V lost 4 bases to trimming and J lost 1 base; unmatched junction nucleotides: 6. CDR3 DNA: TGTGCCAGTAGTACAGAGACAGGGTGGAACACTGAAGCTTTCTTT. This codes for CASSTETGWNTEAFF.

The rearrangement links TRBV7-8 to TRBJ1-1; 8 bases fit TRBD1. The germline gives CDR1 SGHVS, CDR2 FQNEAQ. The CDR3 runs to 13 residues. Germline trimming cut 6 bases from V and 7 bases from J; bases unmatched to any gene: 7. CDR3 in DNA: TGTGCCAGCAGTCCAGGACAGGGCGATGAAGCTTTCTTT. It yields the protein CASSPGQGDEAFF. The whole variable domain, filled in from reference TRBV7-8 and TRBJ1-1, reads GAGVSQSPRYKVAKRGQDVALRCDPISGHVSLFWYQQALGQGPEFLTYFQNEAQLDKSGLPSDRFFAERPEGSVSTLKIQRTQQEDSAVYLCASSPGQGDEAFFGQGTRLTVV.

The gene calls are TRBV24-1 and TRBJ1-2; D possibly corresponds to TRBD1 (6 bases). V was pared by 9 bases and J by 6 bases, with 13 bases between. The CDR3 is 12 amino acids. Germline V gives CDR1 KGHDR, CDR2 SFDVKD. The CDR3 loop is CATEDRFHGYTF. In DNA, the CDR3 is TGTGCCACCGAGGACAGATTCCATGGCTACACCTTC.

The chain joins TRBV10-2 to TRBJ1-2; no firm D call. This CDR3 is built from 12 residues. The germline V gene has CDR1 WSHSY and CDR2 SAAADI. Trimming stripped 6 bases from V and 3 bases from J, with 8 bases between. CDR3 bases: TGCGCCAGCAGAGAAGTAGACTATGGCTACACCTTC. It codes for CASREVDYGYTF.

In its sample, this clone was seen a few times. V gene TRBV11-2 combines with J gene TRBJ2-5, with 11 nucleotides matching TRBD1. The CDR3 is 15 amino acids. J was trimmed by 4 bases and V by 4 bases; bases with no gene match: 5. The germline CDR1 and CDR2 sequences are SGHAT and FQNNGV. CDR3 in DNA: TGTGCCAGCAGCTCCCGGACAGGGGGCATAGAGACCCAGTACTTC. Amino acids: CASSSRTGGIETQYF.

The rearrangement uses TRBV29-1 and TRBJ1-1; the match to TRBD1 covers 8 bases. The germline gives CDR1 SQVTM, CDR2 ANQGSEA. The CDR3 length is 14 residues. J lost 7 bases, V lost 4 bases, and 11 bases had no gene match. Here the CDR3 reads CSVGGVTGAGEAFF. The CDR3 region has the DNA TGCAGCGTTGGAGGTGTGACAGGGGCCGGTGAAGCTTTCTTT.

The chain recombines TRBV18 with TRBJ2-3, with 9 positions matching TRBD1. Trimming at V came to 4 bases and at J to 4 bases, leaving 9 bases not matched to a gene. The CDR3 has 16 amino acids. Germline CDR1 KGHSH, CDR2 LQKENI. For the CDR3, the DNA is TGTGCCAGCTCACTCTTCCGGGACAGGGAGGCAGATACGCAGTATTTT. It translates to CASSLFRDREADTQYF.